Described below is a single T cell receptor (beta chain) sequence and its context. The germline V gene encodes CDR1 MDHEN and CDR2 SYDVKM. The V segment lost 5 bases and the J segment 5 bases; nucleotides outside the gene matches: 12. This CDR3 comprises 16 residues. These data originate in a study of PD-1 and CTLA-4 blockade in melanoma. Clones were read by immunoSEQ multiplex PCR, and TCRdb kept only the in-frame ones, dropping some. The table lists tens of thousands of clones, roughly nine tenths of them singletons, with almost 6.5% in the top ten. This clonotype originated in a human donor with melanoma. This sequence joins TRBV28 and TRBJ2-5; 9 bases are a match to TRBD2. The sample in question was CD8+ T cells from peripheral blood, obtained from a patient given anti-PD-1 treatment. The CDR3, as DNA: TGTGCCAGCAGTGGTGGTGCGGGGGGGCCGAGGGAGACCCAGTACTTC. Its protein is CASSGGAGGPRETQYF.